The source of this T cell receptor (beta chain) is a study of vaccination effects on CD4 cells after COVID-19 (dated by TCRdb to 2022 to 2024). Background for the entire study: Each participant got two doses of an mRNA SARS-CoV-2 vaccine, either BNT162b2 or mRNA-1273. The full study included over 8 COVID-19 convalescent patients and a handful of SARS-CoV-2-naive healthy vaccine recipients. Cultures from other donors in the study were sequenced with the Oncomine TCR Beta short-read assay on an Illumina iSeq 100. In both COVID-19 convalescent patients and infection-naive vaccine recipients, the study compared SARS-CoV-2 spike-specific CD4+ TCR repertoires from before mRNA vaccination with those from after it.

Library creation used the immunoSEQ multiplex PCR assay. DNA from the cultured, isolated CD4+ T cells was subjected to TCR beta CDR3 sequencing. The paper's data handling went like this. The analysis removed non-productive TCR sequences, trimmed reads to the CDR3 region, and retained only CDR3s that were 7 or more amino acids long. Antigen-specific clonotypes were identified with the MANAFEST web app by comparing expansion in peptide wells against reference cultures. To be called positive, a clone needed expansion at FDR<0.05 compared with the reference and with all other wells, an odds ratio greater than 5, and a frequency greater than 0.1% in two replicate wells. A clonotype was called cross-reactive if it was significantly expanded both in SARS-CoV-2 spike wells and in at least one common cold coronavirus spike condition. Using the stringdist R package, CDR3 similarity was measured by Levenshtein distance, and unrooted trees were constructed with ape in R 3.6.1. TCRdb mirrors the immuneACCESS table, restricted to in-frame sequences. Some clones are absent from its copies; in checked studies, under half trace to an unresolved V gene, and the reason for the others is unknown. The D gene and trimming were derived from the DNA, and the V and J assignments and clone size from that table. The sample table lists tens of thousands of clones, just under 75% of them with a count of one. In total, the top ten clones hold 3% to 4% of the sample.

Worth noting for this clone: Its specific antigen is unknown. Base-call qualities are not available, and no considerably larger clone is one nucleotide away.

To identify antigen-specific CD4+ T cell clonotypes by their expansion, the ViraFEST assay first stimulated PBMC with viral peptide pools and then applied TCR sequencing. After less than eleven days of culture, CD4+ T cells were isolated with the EasySep CD4+ T cell isolation kit. The absence of prior SARS-CoV-2 infection in healthy vaccine recipients was confirmed by negative nucleocapsid antibodies before and after vaccination. Each well held fewer than 2.5 million PBMC cultured in IMDM containing around 5% human AB serum, about 10 IU/ml IL-2 and gentamicin, along with about 9.3 ug/ml peptides. Half of the culture medium was replaced with fresh IL-2-containing medium on days 3 and 7. Unless otherwise noted, each peptide stimulation condition was cultured in triplicate wells. Using Ficoll-Paque Plus gradient centrifugation, PBMC were separated from whole blood and then either used fresh or cryopreserved at -140C. Overlapping peptide pools spanned the spike proteins of SARS-CoV-2 and the common cold coronaviruses HCoV-NL63, HCoV-OC43 and HCoV-229E. Genomic DNA was extracted from cultured CD4+ T cells with the QIAamp micro DNA kit.

Based on the germline V gene, the CDR1 and CDR2 sequences are SGHTA and FQGNSA. Taken from cysteine to phenylalanine, the CDR3 has 14 residues. Kept here is only the CDR3 DNA, which spans 42 bases and is read in frame from base 1. The V and J ends are trimmed by 3 bases and 2 bases, leaving 8 bases between them. The paper's findings and limits, for the study overall: The study was limited by a small number of convalescent patients, and early post-infection timepoints were lacking. In healthy vaccine recipients, vaccine-induced clones were almost all SARS-CoV-2 mono-reactive, with only 1 of 255 cross-reactive with common cold coronaviruses. Clones induced by infection and clones induced by vaccination both contracted markedly at late timepoints after vaccination, which fits with T cell responses waning over time.

This TCR was recovered from a human donor who received a COVID-19 vaccine. The rearrangement joined TRBV7-2 to TRBJ1-5; there is no confident call for the D gene. Sample: CD4+ T cells from PBMCs cultured with SARS-CoV-2 spike peptides, taken before COVID-19 vaccination. Explained via the paper, the cell subset or site label denotes: SARS-CoV-2 spike overlapping peptide pool stimulation. The CDR3 protein is CASSFGRGNQPQHF. The nucleotide sequence reads as follows: TGTGCCAGCAGCTTTGGACGAGGCAATCAGCCCCAGCATTTT.